This T cell receptor beta chain stems from a study of OX40 agonist ivuxolimab in advanced cancers. Context from the whole study: Ivuxolimab was an agonistic, fully human IgG2 monoclonal antibody directed against OX40 (CD134), a costimulatory receptor. The paper reports the monotherapy dose-escalation portion (N = 52 patients) of the phase I ivuxolimab trial. Patients were allowed to have had prior anti-PD-1, anti-PD-L1 or anti-CTLA-4 therapy, and more than 35% of the dose-escalation patients had been treated with checkpoint inhibitors. Intravenous ivuxolimab was administered to patients every 2 weeks at six dose levels: 0.01, 0.1, 0.3, 1.5, 3 and 10 mg/kg. Peripheral TCRbeta sequencing was intended to test whether TCR sequence diversity was altered and clonal T-cell expansion was caused by ivuxolimab. Partial responses were achieved by three dose-escalation patients, of whom one had hepatocellular carcinoma and two had cutaneous melanoma. Of the roughly 53 patients in dose escalation, some 20 had hepatocellular carcinoma, some 15 had melanoma, 9 had renal cell carcinoma and 9 had head and neck cancer. A male proportion of approximately 83% and a mean age of approximately 62 years, ranging from about 20 to 79, were recorded for the dose-escalation cohort. The full study reports these points: Clonal expansion of both CD4+ and CD8+ blood T cells was observed from baseline to week 6 at doses 0.1 to 3.0 mg/kg. Partial responders in the 0.1-3.0 mg/kg groups had among the lowest normalized peripheral clonal expansion, especially among CD8+ T cells. Low levels of normalized T-cell clonal expansion were also seen in some patients who did not respond. Antigen specificity was not determined for the clonally expanded peripheral T cells. After ivuxolimab, expanded clones were on average more numerous among CD8+ T cells than among CD4+ T cells.

The trial excluded patients who had a history of autoimmune disease or were on systemic immunosuppression. Peripheral blood for TCR sequencing was drawn from every dose cohort at baseline, at cycle 4 day 1 and at cycle 7 day 1. The samples were taken from a phase I, first-in-human, multicenter, open-label dose-escalation trial of ivuxolimab. Adults with locally advanced or metastatic head and neck squamous cell, hepatocellular, melanoma or renal cell carcinoma were enrolled in the trial. CD4+ and CD8+ T cells were sorted separately from peripheral blood before TCR sequencing. Genomic DNA was isolated from the sorted cells so that the TCRbeta CDR3 region could be sequenced. TCRbeta CDR3 regions were sequenced using the immunoSEQ Assay. TCRdb holds this immuneACCESS table with in-frame rearrangements only. Some clones are missing; in checked studies, unresolved V genes explain under half, and the rest has no known cause. This sample comprises some 130,000 clones, around 89% of them detected only once. The top ten clones comprise 0.5% to 0.7% of the sample.

In its sample, this clone was seen a few times. This receptor's antigen is unknown. No base-level quality is on record; no much larger clone is a single base apart. The material sequenced was CD4+ or CD8+ T cells sorted from blood, taken in a trial of the OX40 agonist ivuxolimab. The receptor was isolated from an adult with an advanced solid tumor such as melanoma, head and neck, liver or kidney cancer.

The base sequence is TGTGCCAGCAGTTTGGCAGGGCCTAATTCACCCCTCCACTTT. Its protein is CASSLAGPNSPLHF. The rearrangement joined TRBV27 to TRBJ1-6; the D gene is possibly TRBD1, with 5 bases matching. The CDR3 has 14 amino acids, counting the end cysteine and phenylalanine. The sequence is cut down to CDR3 DNA, 42 bases in frame from base 1. The germline ends are 9 bases apart after V is trimmed by 3 bases and J by 6 bases. Sequences MNHEY (CDR1) and SMNVEV (CDR2) are obtained from the germline V gene (reference sequence).